Following are 21 T cell receptor beta chains from one sample sequenced in a study of cytomegalovirus exposure and HLA in healthy donors. The PCR made use of 60 Vbeta and 13 Jbeta primers. TCRdb's copy holds only in-frame clones and misses some; the assay was immunoSEQ multiplex PCR. This sample's table reports 200,000 or so clones. The sequenced sample was PBMCs. These receptors all stem from a girl between 2 and 10 years old in good health and CMV-seropositive.

This sequence joins TRBV5-1 and TRBJ2-3, with 11 bases fitting TRBD2. V was pared by 0 bases and J by 2 bases, with 5 bases of the junction left unmatched. The CDR3 contains 17 residues. The germline V gene has CDR1 SGHRS and CDR2 YFSETQ. The CDR3, as DNA: TGCGCCAGCAGCTTGGGGGGACTAGCGGAGATCACAGATACGCAGTATTTT. Its protein is CASSLGGLAEITDTQYF.

The genes are TRBV5-5 and TRBJ2-1; D may be TRBD1 (5 bases). The length of the CDR3 is 19 residues. Germline assignment: CDR1 SGHKS and CDR2 YYEKEE (reference sequence). Trimming pared 0 bases from V and 0 bases from J, leaving 19 bases between. The chain's CDR3 is CASSLVLGASPYSYNEQFF. The CDR3, as DNA: TGTGCCAGCAGCTTGGTTTTAGGGGCGTCTCCCTACTCCTACAATGAGCAGTTCTTC.

V usage is TRBV9 and J usage is TRBJ1-1; D remains unclear. Germline lookup yields CDR1 SGDLS and CDR2 YYNGEE. The CDR3 extends over 13 amino acids. V gave up 3 bases and J gave up 4 bases, with 10 bases separating them. The CDR3 DNA follows: TGTGCCAGCAGCGAGGGAGGGCCCACTGAAGCTTTCTTT. It is translated as CASSEGGPTEAFF.

The rearrangement links TRBV7-8 to TRBJ2-7; 16 nucleotides match TRBD2. Germline CDR1 SGHVS, CDR2 FQNEAQ. This CDR3 has 17 residues. V shed 4 bases, J shed 3 bases, and the junction held 6 bases outside the gene matches. Here the CDR3 reads CASSSGLAGGFLYEQYF. CDR3 coding DNA: TGTGCCAGCAGCTCGGGACTAGCGGGAGGGTTCCTCTACGAGCAGTACTTC.

The V and J genes are TRBV12-5 and TRBJ1-2; TRBD1 is a possible D gene (6 bases). CDR3 length equals 18 residues. In germline, CDR1 is LGHNT, CDR2 FRNRAP. The germline V and J ends were trimmed by 3 bases and 7 bases, with 27 bases remaining between them. CDR3 in amino acids: CASGLVLGTPTNSGGYTF. The CDR3 DNA is TGTGCTAGTGGTTTAGTTCTTGGGACACCAACAAATTCTGGTGGCTACACCTTC.

The V gene is TRBV14, the J gene TRBJ1-4; 11 nucleotides align to TRBD1. V gave up 4 bases and J gave up 5 bases; unmatched junction bases: 3. The germline V gene has CDR1 SGHDN and CDR2 FVKESK. The CDR3 has 15 amino acids. CDR3 coding DNA: TGTGCCAGCAGCCCAAGGACAGGGGGCAATGAAAAACTGTTTTTT. Protein product: CASSPRTGGNEKLFF.

The rearrangement links TRBV6-1 to TRBJ1-2; perhaps TRBD1 as D (6 bases). The CDR3 runs 15 residues. Per germline, CDR1 MNHNS and CDR2 SASEGT. Trimming removed 6 bases at V and 1 base at J, with 15 bases between. The CDR3 sequence: CASSDRQAHNYGYTF. The CDR3 DNA follows: TGTGCCAGCAGCGACAGACAGGCCCATAACTATGGCTACACCTTC.

V is TRBV11-2 and J is TRBJ2-2; the match to TRBD1 covers 12 bases. Trimming at V came to 8 bases and at J to 7 bases, leaving 14 bases not matched to a gene. Per the germline V gene, CDR1 is SGHAT and CDR2 is FQNNGV. The CDR3 length is 17 residues. CDR3 in DNA: TGTGCCAGCTTTGACTCGCGGGACAGGGGGCGGGGCGGGGAGCTGTTTTTT. Encoded protein: CASFDSRDRGRGGELFF.

The chain recombines TRBV10-2 with TRBJ2-2; tentatively, D is TRBD2 (6 bases). Germline CDR1 reads WSHSY; CDR2 reads SAAADI. Trimming took 8 bases from V and 0 from J, leaving 13 bases between them. CDR3 size: 15 residues. The CDR3 reads CASSGPGANTGELFF. CDR3 nucleotides: TGCGCCAGCTCCGGGCCGGGGGCGAACACCGGGGAGCTGTTTTTT.

The J gene is TRBJ1-5, the V gene TRBV25-1; D call uncertain. This CDR3 is 14 amino acids long. The germline gives CDR1 MGHDK, CDR2 SYGVNS. Trimming removed 3 bases from V and 6 bases from J, with 12 bases in between. CDR3 nucleotides: TGTGCCAGCAGTGAGGCTAGTGGAGGTCAGCCCCAGCATTTT. Translating gives CASSEASGGQPQHF. Combining the CDR3 with reference TRBV25-1 and TRBJ1-5 gives the whole variable domain EADIYQTPRYLVIGTGKKITLECSQTMGHDKMYWYQQDPGMELHLIHYSYGVNSTEKGDLSSESTVSRIRTEHFPLTLESARPSHTSQYLCASSEASGGQPQHFGDGTRLSIL.

The J gene is TRBJ2-7, the V gene TRBV19; TRBD2 agrees at 7 bases. Losses at the gene ends were 10 bases for V and 5 bases for J; bases not matched to a gene: 11. In germline, CDR1 is LNHDA, CDR2 SQIVND (reference sequence). This CDR3 is 13 amino acids long. Here the CDR3 DNA reads TGTGCCACCCAAGCGGGACGAAGTAACGAGCAGTACTTC. It encodes CATQAGRSNEQYF.

The chain couples TRBV6-1 to TRBJ1-1; no definite D call. This CDR3 has 10 amino acids. V was pared by 2 bases and J by 7 bases, with 2 bases between. The germline V gene encodes CDR1 MNHNS and CDR2 SASEGT. The CDR3 reads CASSEYEAFF. Here the CDR3 DNA reads TGTGCCAGCAGTGAATATGAAGCTTTCTTT.

The chain employs TRBV16 and TRBJ1-4; 7 positions agree with TRBD1. Trimming cost V 6 bases and J 7 bases; bases outside gene matches: 8. This CDR3 has 14 amino acids. The germline gives CDR1 KGHSY, CDR2 FQNENV. The CDR3 DNA reads as TGTGCCAGCAGACCTACAGGGGAAGGTGAAAAACTGTTTTTT. This encodes CASRPTGEGEKLFF.

The chain employs TRBV2 and TRBJ2-7; 8 positions agree with TRBD1. CDR3 length equals 14 residues. Germline-derived CDR1 and CDR2 are SNHLY and FYNNEI. V lost 7 bases and J lost 4; bases outside the gene matches: 9. The CDR3 loop is CASKGTGPSYEQYF. CDR3 nucleotide sequence: TGTGCCAGCAAGGGGACAGGTCCCTCGTACGAGCAGTACTTC.

The J gene is TRBJ1-1, the V gene TRBV28, with D hard to call. CDR1 is MDHEN, CDR2 SYDVKM, per germline. This CDR3 is 13 amino acids long. Between the trimmed V and J ends, which lost 3 bases and 5 bases, there was a span of 10 bases. The CDR3 coding sequence is TGTGCCAGCAGTTTTTACAGTGAGACTGAAGCTTTCTTT. Protein: CASSFYSETEAFF.

The chain combines TRBV9 with TRBJ2-1, with 8 bases lining up with TRBD1. The CDR3 loop spans 15 amino acids. V shed 3 bases, J shed 1 base, and the junction held 3 bases outside the gene matches. Germline CDR1 is SGDLS and CDR2 is YYNGEE. The DNA for the CDR3 is TGTGCCAGCAGCGCACAGGGGGGATCCTACAATGAGCAGTTCTTC. As protein: CASSAQGGSYNEQFF. The variable domain in full, with the rest retrieved from reference TRBV9 and TRBJ2-1, is DSGVTQTPKHLITATGQRVTLRCSPRSGDLSVYWYQQSLDQGLQFLIQYYNGEERAKGNILERFSAQQFPDLHSELNLSSLELGDSALYFCASSAQGGSYNEQFFGPGTRLTVL.

The chain couples TRBV2 to TRBJ2-3, with 9 positions matching TRBD2. CDR3 size: 15 residues. CDR1 and CDR2 (germline): SNHLY, FYNNEI. V was clipped by 2 bases and J by 6 bases; unmatched bases: 6. The CDR3, as DNA: TGTGCCAGCAGTGAAACTAGCGGGCGTGGGGATACGCAGTATTTT. Translating gives CASSETSGRGDTQYF.

This rearrangement joins TRBV6-5 to TRBJ2-7, with D unclear. The germline V gene encodes CDR1 MNHEY and CDR2 SVGAGI. This CDR3 comprises 13 residues. V was clipped by 6 bases and J by 2 bases, with 11 bases between them. The CDR3 nucleotides are TGTGCCAGCAGCTTACGAGCCGCCTACGAGCAGTACTTC. This encodes CASSLRAAYEQYF.

The J gene is TRBJ2-1, the V gene TRBV4-2, with D maybe TRBD1 (6 bases). Trimming shortened V by 0 bases and J by 5 bases, and 8 bases separated the two germline ends. CDR3 size: 14 residues. CDR1 is LGHNA, CDR2 YNFKEQ, per germline. The CDR3 spells CASSQERGNNEQFF. CDR3 nucleotides: TGTGCCAGCAGCCAAGAAAGGGGGAACAATGAGCAGTTCTTC.

This CDR3 reads CASSLFQGADEQFF. The CDR3 bases are TGTGCCAGCAGCTTATTTCAGGGGGCCGATGAGCAGTTCTTC. The gene calls are TRBV7-3 and TRBJ2-1, with 8 positions matching TRBD1. With 2 bases clipped from V and 8 bases from J, the junction kept 5 bases outside the gene matches. CDR3 length: 14 residues. Germline values: CDR1 SGHTA, CDR2 FQGTGA.

This sequence joins TRBV27 and TRBJ2-7, with TRBD2 matching 14 bases. Germline V gene lookup returns CDR1 MNHEY and CDR2 SMNVEV (reference sequence). The CDR3 has 16 residues. V trimming: 3 bases; J trimming: 2 bases; junction bases outside the gene matches: 3. CDR3 loop: CASSLTSGRVPYEQYF. CDR3 in DNA: TGTGCCAGCAGTTTGACTAGCGGGAGGGTTCCCTACGAGCAGTACTTC.